This TCR beta chain stems from a study of graft-versus-host responses after intestinal transplantation. Study overall: Uniformly, recipients were administered anti-thymocyte globulin induction with subsequent tacrolimus and steroids for 3 to 4 years. Study results and caveats: Analysis identified GvH clones in recipient marrow, with some appearing first in ileum or blood.

A few counts support this clone. Antigen unknown. The CDR3 runs to 15 residues. The J segment lost 5 bases and the V segment lost 4 bases, leaving 9 bases of the junction unmatched. Germline CDR1 is SGHDT and CDR2 is YYEEEE. Clones were sequenced by immunoSEQ multiplex PCR, and TCRdb holds only the in-frame ones, with some missing. Of about 120,000 clones detected, approximately 95% appear once; the ten largest clones hold 0.095% to 0.15%. The rearrangement uses TRBV5-6 and TRBJ2-7, with TRBD1 identical over 10 bases. This clonotype was obtained from a human donor who received an intestinal transplant. Source: unstimulated CD4+ T cells sorted from spleen or lymph node cells, taken before intestinal transplant. CDR3 coding DNA: TGTGCCAGCAGCCGGGTCGGGACAGGGGCCCACGAGCAGTACTTC. It is translated as CASSRVGTGAHEQYF.